Shown below are 30 T cell receptor beta chains from a single sample sequenced in a study of shared clonotypes between healthy human individuals. Sequencing was performed with immunoSEQ multiplex PCR; in TCRdb, only in-frame clones are kept and a portion is missing. The table lists about 2.3 million clones, 85% to 95% of them singletons. The sequenced sample consisted of naive CD4+ T cells from PBMCs. Subset reported: CD45RA+ positively selected. The receptors come from a man aged 18 to 35 in good health. Some clones in this sample may be carry-over from other donors' samples.

The count of this clone is one. This chain links TRBV5-6 with TRBJ2-7, with D perhaps assigned TRBD1 or TRBD2 (5 bases each). CDR1 and CDR2 from the germline V gene are SGHDT and YYEEEE. Trimming removed 4 bases at V and 2 bases at J, with 19 bases between. This CDR3 contains 16 residues. CDR3 residues: CASSPTGTADTYEQYF. CDR3 DNA sequence: TGTGCCAGCAGCCCTACCGGGACGGCGGATACCTACGAGCAGTACTTC. The variable domain in full, completed from reference TRBV5-6 and TRBJ2-7, reads DAGVTQSPTHLIKTRGQQVTLRCSPKSGHDTVSWYQQALGQGPQFIFQYYEEEERQRGNFPDRFSGHQFPNYSSELNVNALLLGDSALYLCASSPTGTADTYEQYFGPGTRLTVT.

This rearrangement joins TRBV13 to TRBJ2-2; 9 bases fit TRBD1. Germline values: CDR1 PRHDT, CDR2 FYEKMQ (reference sequence). The V gene end was trimmed by 5 bases and the J gene end by 3 bases; junction bases not matched to a gene: 7. The CDR3 length is 16 residues. CDR3 in amino acids: CASSAAQGADTGELFF. The DNA of the CDR3 is TGTGCCAGCAGCGCCGCACAGGGGGCAGACACCGGGGAGCTGTTTTTT.

This chain links TRBV4-3 with TRBJ1-1, with D unresolved. Trimming took 4 bases from V and 1 from J, leaving 13 bases between them. CDR3 length: 15 amino acids. Germline CDR1 LGHNA, CDR2 YSLEER. CDR3 sequence: CASSRGPGQNTEAFF. The CDR3, as DNA: TGCGCCAGCAGCCGAGGCCCCGGGCAGAACACTGAAGCTTTCTTT.

This clone came up once. J is TRBJ1-1 and V is TRBV6-1; tentative D call: TRBD1 (5 bases). The V and J ends lost 7 bases and 1 base respectively, with 10 bases between them. Looked up from germline, CDR1 is MNHNS and CDR2 is SASEGT. The CDR3 spans 13 residues. In nucleotides, the CDR3 is TGTGCCAGCATCGAAGGACAGAACACTGAAGCTTTCTTT. Protein: CASIEGQNTEAFF.

Comments on this clone: The same CDR3 arises from other DNA sequences in this sample as well. The chain uses TRBV20-1 and TRBJ2-5; no clear D gene. Germline CDR1 is DFQATT and CDR2 is SNEGSKA (reference sequence). This CDR3 spans 11 amino acids. Trimming pared 2 bases from V and 4 bases from J, leaving 5 bases between. The CDR3 nucleotides are TGCAGTGCTAGACAATCAGAGACCCAGTACTTC. This encodes CSARQSETQYF.

The V gene is TRBV30, the J gene TRBJ1-4, with 12 bases aligning to TRBD1. This CDR3 spans 19 amino acids. Germline trimming cut 1 base from V and 3 bases from J; bases unmatched to any gene: 12. Germline CDR1 GTSNPN, CDR2 SVGIG (reference sequence). CDR3 in amino acids: CAWSATWGQGAVANEKLFF. The CDR3 DNA reads as TGTGCCTGGAGTGCAACCTGGGGACAGGGGGCCGTTGCTAATGAAAAACTGTTTTTT.

This chain joins TRBV7-9 and TRBJ2-2; tentative D call: TRBD2 (6 bases). The CDR3 spans 17 residues. V lost 5 bases, J lost 4 bases, and 20 bases lay in between. From germline, CDR1 is SEHNR and CDR2 FQNEAQ (reference sequence). This chain's CDR3 is CASSRMGGAVSTGELFF. The CDR3 nucleotides are TGTGCCAGCAGCCGCATGGGCGGGGCCGTTTCCACCGGGGAGCTGTTTTTT.

In its sample, this clone was seen once. The V gene is TRBV28, the J gene TRBJ1-2; TRBD1 matches at 9 bases. Germline V lookup: CDR1 MDHEN, CDR2 SYDVKM. V lost 8 bases and J lost 5; bases outside the gene matches: 3. The CDR3 has 12 amino acids. The CDR3 sequence is CASADRGYGYTF. The CDR3 DNA follows: TGTGCCAGCGCGGACAGGGGATATGGCTACACCTTC.

On this clone itself: Different DNA sequences within this sample yield the same CDR3. The rearrangement uses TRBV29-1 and TRBJ1-2; 11 bases are a match to TRBD1. CDR3 length: 14 residues. Germline CDR1 is SQVTM and CDR2 is ANQGSEA. With 3 bases clipped from V and 3 bases from J, the junction kept 3 bases outside the gene matches. DNA for the CDR3: TGCAGCGTTGACCGGGACAGGGGGTACTATGGCTACACCTTC. Its translation: CSVDRDRGYYGYTF.

The rearrangement joins TRBV18 to TRBJ2-2; D possibly corresponds to TRBD1 (6 bases). Germline V gene sequence: CDR1 KGHSH, CDR2 LQKENI. The CDR3 consists of 15 residues. Trimming pared 6 bases from V and 3 bases from J, leaving 14 bases between. The CDR3 is CASSDRQVDTGELFF. Written as DNA, the CDR3 is TGTGCCAGCTCGGACAGACAGGTGGACACCGGGGAGCTGTTTTTT.

This chain joins TRBV28 and TRBJ2-2; D is unresolved. The germline gives CDR1 MDHEN, CDR2 SYDVKM. CDR3 size: 13 residues. The V end was cut by 1 base, the J end by 7 bases, with 7 bases between. The CDR3 DNA follows: TGTGCCAGCAGTTTATTGGCAAACGGGGAGCTGTTTTTT. This encodes CASSLLANGELFF.

This rearrangement joins TRBV4-2 to TRBJ1-1; D call uncertain. The CDR3 loop spans 14 amino acids. The V gene lost 3 bases and the J gene lost 2 bases, with 10 bases spanning the gap. Germline CDR1 reads LGHNA; CDR2 reads YNFKEQ. The CDR3, as DNA: TGTGCCAGCAGCCAGACGAGCCCAAACACTGAAGCTTTCTTT. This gives the protein CASSQTSPNTEAFF.

A remark on this clone: Different DNA sequences within this sample yield the same CDR3. The gene calls are TRBV28 and TRBJ1-3; the D gene is possibly TRBD1 (5 bases). V dropped 6 bases and J dropped 4 bases, with 13 bases sitting between them. CDR3 size: 14 residues. Germline V CDR1 and CDR2: MDHEN, SYDVKM. DNA for the CDR3: TGTGCCAGCAGCCCGGGGGGGGACGGAAACACCATATATTTT. Translated: CASSPGGDGNTIYF.

The chain is built from TRBV18 and TRBJ2-3; D possibly corresponds to TRBD2 (5 bases). The ends were cut back, 5 bases at V and 0 bases at J, with 12 bases in the middle. CDR1 and CDR2 from the germline V gene are KGHSH and LQKENI. The CDR3 is 15 residues long. CDR3 protein: CASSVRASSTDTQYF. CDR3 coding DNA: TGTGCCAGCTCAGTGCGGGCCTCTAGCACAGATACGCAGTATTTT.

CDR3 bases: TGTGCCAGCAGTTTCCCAAGGTTTGCCCAGTACTTC. Translating gives CASSFPRFAQYF. The rearrangement joins TRBV27 to TRBJ2-5, with no clear D. The V gene's germline CDR1 is MNHEY and CDR2 SMNVEV (reference sequence). Trimming pared 3 bases from V and 9 bases from J, leaving 11 bases between. CDR3 length: 12 residues.

The chain recombines TRBV5-4 with TRBJ2-3; D ambiguous. This CDR3 spans 15 amino acids. The germline gives CDR1 SGHNT, CDR2 YYREEE (reference sequence). The V and J ends lost 3 bases and 0 bases respectively, with 11 bases between them. The CDR3 region has the DNA TGTGCCAGCAGCTCTCCTCCCGGAAGCACAGATACGCAGTATTTT. Its protein is CASSSPPGSTDTQYF.

This clone came up once. The chain employs TRBV30 and TRBJ2-6; the D gene could be TRBD1 or TRBD2 (6 bases each). The V gene's germline CDR1 is GTSNPN and CDR2 SVGIG (reference sequence). The CDR3 is made up of 15 amino acids. Trimming stripped 2 bases from V and 4 bases from J, with 12 bases between. This CDR3 is CAWSFPGAGANVLTF. The CDR3 DNA reads TGTGCCTGGAGTTTTCCGGGGGCCGGGGCCAACGTCCTGACTTTC.

The chain couples TRBV5-1 to TRBJ2-3; a possible D gene is TRBD1 (5 bases). V was clipped by 3 bases and J by 4 bases, with 12 bases between them. CDR1 is SGHRS and CDR2 is YFSETQ in the germline V gene. The CDR3 has 14 amino acids. In DNA, the CDR3 is TGCGCCAGCAGCTACCGACAGACACCAGATACGCAGTATTTT. Translated: CASSYRQTPDTQYF.

This sequence joins TRBV9 and TRBJ2-5; D gene unclear. The CDR3 spans 14 residues. V was trimmed by 3 bases and J by 2 bases, leaving 11 bases between them. CDR1 and CDR2 (germline): SGDLS, YYNGEE. The CDR3 DNA reads as TGTGCCAGCAGCGAACGACTGAGACAAGAGACCCAGTACTTC. Translated, it gives CASSERLRQETQYF.

This sequence joins TRBV28 and TRBJ1-5; 10 nucleotides agree with TRBD1. J was trimmed by 4 bases and V by 7 bases; bases with no gene match: 4. The CDR3 has 14 residues. Looked up from germline, CDR1 is MDHEN and CDR2 is SYDVKM. The CDR3 region has the DNA TGTGCCAGCACACAGGGACAGGGGAATCAGCCCCAGCATTTT. This codes for CASTQGQGNQPQHF.

The chain is built from TRBV7-9 and TRBJ1-3; D ambiguous. The CDR3 runs to 14 residues. Germline V gene data show CDR1 as SEHNR and CDR2 as FQNEAQ (reference sequence). V lost 5 bases to trimming and J lost 3 bases, with 11 bases between them. CDR3 DNA: TGTGCCAGCAGCACGGCCTCAGGTGGAAACACCATATATTTT. Its protein is CASSTASGGNTIYF.

This chain links TRBV11-1 with TRBJ2-7; D call uncertain. The V gene's germline CDR1 is SGHAT and CDR2 FQDESV (reference sequence). The CDR3 has 14 residues. The germline V and J ends were trimmed by 1 base and 0 bases, with 7 bases remaining between them. CDR3 sequence (DNA): TGTGCCAGCAGCTTAGACCCAGACTCCTACGAGCAGTACTTC. Protein sequence: CASSLDPDSYEQYF.

V usage is TRBV9 and J usage is TRBJ2-1, with 8 bases aligning to TRBD2. The junction had 6 bases not matched to a gene; V was cut back by 0 bases and J by 4 bases. CDR1 and CDR2 (germline): SGDLS, YYNGEE. The CDR3 loop spans 16 amino acids. CDR3 sequence reads: CASSVGGGRLYNEQFF. CDR3 DNA: TGTGCCAGCAGCGTAGGGGGCGGGAGGCTTTACAATGAGCAGTTCTTC.

The V gene is TRBV14, the J gene TRBJ1-4, with D possibly being TRBD1 (6 bases). The CDR3 totals 16 residues. Per the germline V gene, CDR1 is SGHDN and CDR2 is FVKESK. Trimming took 3 bases from V and 6 from J, leaving 17 bases between them. The CDR3 sequence: CASSQQIRGLDEKLFF. In DNA form, the CDR3 reads TGTGCCAGCAGCCAGCAAATCAGGGGACTTGATGAAAAACTGTTTTTT. The complete variable domain, with remaining parts taken from reference TRBV14 and TRBJ1-4, reads EAGVTQFPSHSVIEKGQTVTLRCDPISGHDNLYWYRRVMGKEIKFLLHFVKESKQDESGMPNNRFLAERTGGTYSTLKVQPAELEDSGVYFCASSQQIRGLDEKLFFGSGTQLSVL.

This clone was picked up one time. The V and J genes are TRBV6-5 and TRBJ1-1; D is perhaps TRBD1 (6 bases). The V and J ends lost 6 bases and 10 bases respectively, with 18 bases between them. The CDR3 sequence is 13 residues long. Germline V gene sequence: CDR1 MNHEY, CDR2 SVGAGI. The CDR3 reads CASRLGGAGAAFF. The CDR3 coding sequence is TGTGCCAGCAGATTGGGGGGGGCTGGGGCAGCTTTCTTT.

The chain combines TRBV11-2 with TRBJ2-7; TRBD2 matches 10 bases. In germline, CDR1 is SGHAT, CDR2 FQNNGV. The CDR3 has 14 residues. After removal of 5 bases from V and 4 bases from J, the junction contained 5 bases not matched to a gene. The CDR3 region has the DNA TGTGCCAGCAGCCCGGGACTAGCGATGTACGAGCAGTACTTC. It yields the protein CASSPGLAMYEQYF. The full variable domain, completed using reference TRBV11-2 and TRBJ2-7, is EAGVAQSPRYKIIEKRQSVAFWCNPISGHATLYWYQQILGQGPKLLIQFQNNGVVDDSQLPKDRFSAERLKGVDSTLKIQPAKLEDSAVYLCASSPGLAMYEQYFGPGTRLTVT.

The rearrangement links TRBV6-4 to TRBJ2-2; TRBD2 might be the D (5 bases). Trimming shortened V by 5 bases and J by 1 base, and 8 bases separated the two germline ends. CDR3 length equals 14 residues. Per the germline V gene, CDR1 is MRHNA and CDR2 is SNTAGT. The CDR3 coding sequence is TGTGCCAGCAGTTACGGGATGAACACCGGGGAGCTGTTTTTT. Residues: CASSYGMNTGELFF.

This clone is a singleton in its sample. The chain joins TRBV9 to TRBJ1-2, with TRBD1 as a possible D gene (6 bases). The V and J ends lost 0 bases and 7 bases respectively, with 13 bases between them. Germline V gene lookup returns CDR1 SGDLS and CDR2 YYNGEE. This CDR3 has 14 residues. CDR3: CASSVVQGTGGYTF. Here the CDR3 DNA reads TGTGCCAGCAGCGTAGTGCAGGGGACTGGTGGCTACACCTTC.

In its sample, this clone was seen once. The CDR3 nucleotides are TGTGCCTGGAACTCAAAAGGGAGCAATGAAAAACTGTTTTTT. Amino acids: CAWNSKGSNEKLFF. This chain links TRBV30 with TRBJ1-4, with D hard to call. Trimming shortened V by 4 bases and J by 5 bases, and 14 bases separated the two germline ends. Germline-derived CDR1 and CDR2 are GTSNPN and SVGIG (reference sequence). This CDR3 has 14 residues.

A remark on this clone: The sample holds other DNA sequences that translate to the same CDR3. The rearrangement joins TRBV15 to TRBJ2-5; D uncertain. The length of the CDR3 is 14 residues. Germline V CDR1 and CDR2: LNHNV, YYDKDF (reference sequence). With 0 bases removed from V and 5 bases from J, the gap between germline ends came to 10 bases. The CDR3 loop is CATSRDGVGETQYF. Here the CDR3 DNA reads TGTGCCACCAGCAGAGATGGAGTTGGGGAGACCCAGTACTTC.